The 22 T cell receptor beta chains given below trace back to one sample, sequenced in a study of Ad26.COV2.S vaccination and SARS-CoV-2 variants. The treatment: roughly 18 received Ad26.COV2.S at low or high dose, single or two shots; roughly five received placebo; per-sample allocation not given. All samples were drawn on day 63, counting from the first vaccine or placebo injection. Profiling relied on immunoSEQ multiplex PCR, and the TCRdb table lists in-frame clones only, not all of them. The sample has some 480,000 clones; around nine tenths are singletons. The source material was peripheral blood, sampled in a trial of Ad26.COV2.S vaccine versus placebo. The receptors were sampled from a person between 18 and 65 years old who received the Ad26.COV2.S COVID-19 vaccine or a placebo.

This chain uses TRBV28 with TRBJ2-2; possible D gene TRBD2, 6 bases. In germline, CDR1 is MDHEN, CDR2 SYDVKM. The CDR3 length is 16 residues. The germline V and J ends were trimmed by 6 bases and 4 bases, with 18 bases remaining between them. CDR3 in amino acids: CASRMGGLGGTGELFF. The CDR3 coding sequence is TGTGCCAGCAGAATGGGAGGTCTGGGGGGCACCGGGGAGCTGTTTTTT.

CDR3 loop: CASSDGANNQPQHF. DNA of the CDR3: TGTGCCAGCAGCGACGGCGCGAACAATCAGCCCCAGCATTTT. V is TRBV6-5 and J is TRBJ1-5; D gene ambiguous. V was trimmed by 6 bases and J by 3 bases, leaving 12 bases between them. This CDR3 is built from 14 residues. In germline, CDR1 is MNHEY, CDR2 SVGAGI.

The chain has TRBV15 and TRBJ1-4; D gene uncertain. Trimming pared 3 bases from V and 2 bases from J, leaving 13 bases between. The CDR3 is 16 amino acids. Germline-derived CDR1 and CDR2 are LNHNV and YYDKDF (reference sequence). The CDR3 reads CATSSALPGTNEKLFF. The CDR3 DNA reads TGTGCCACCAGCAGTGCCCTCCCGGGGACTAATGAAAAACTGTTTTTT. Full variable domain (missing parts from reference TRBV15 and TRBJ1-4): DAMVIQNPRYQVTQFGKPVTLSCSQTLNHNVMYWYQQKSSQAPKLLFHYYDKDFNNEADTPDNFQSRRPNTSFCFLDIRSPGLGDTAMYLCATSSALPGTNEKLFFGSGTQLSVL.

This clone has only a few counts. The chain couples TRBV5-1 to TRBJ2-7; D uncertain. CDR3 size: 13 residues. Trimming took 2 bases from V and 0 from J, leaving 6 bases between them. The germline V gene has CDR1 SGHRS and CDR2 YFSETQ. The CDR3 nucleotides read TGCGCCAGCAGCTTCGGATACTCCTACGAGCAGTACTTC. Translation: CASSFGYSYEQYF.

This clone was detected only once. CDR3 protein: CARTRRSSYNEQFF. CDR3 nucleotide sequence: TGTGCCCGGACCCGCAGAAGCTCCTACAATGAGCAGTTCTTC. The J gene is TRBJ2-1, the V gene TRBV21-1. TRBV21-1 is an annotated pseudogene. This CDR3 spans 14 amino acids.

This rearrangement joins TRBV7-9 to TRBJ2-7; TRBD2 matches 8 bases. Germline V gene lookup returns CDR1 SEHNR and CDR2 FQNEAQ (reference sequence). The length of the CDR3 is 14 residues. J gave up 3 bases and V 5 bases, and 6 bases lay outside the gene matches. CDR3 amino acids: CASSPTGTSYEQYF. CDR3 DNA sequence: TGTGCCAGCAGCCCGACCGGGACTAGCTACGAGCAGTACTTC.

V is TRBV20-1 and J is TRBJ1-2; D is undetermined. V was shortened by 5 bases and J by 8 bases, with 12 bases between the two germline ends. The CDR3 is 11 amino acids. CDR1 DFQATT and CDR2 SNEGSKA come from the germline V gene (reference sequence). For the CDR3, the DNA is TGCAGTGCTCTACGACTCGGGGGCTACACCTTC. Its translation: CSALRLGGYTF.

V gene TRBV5-1 combines with J gene TRBJ2-7, with 7 nucleotides matching TRBD1. Germline V CDR1 and CDR2: SGHRS, YFSETQ. With 0 bases clipped from V and 4 bases from J, the junction kept 7 bases outside the gene matches. The CDR3 extends over 15 amino acids. The CDR3 spells CASSLGATGDYEQYF. The CDR3 DNA reads TGCGCCAGCAGCTTGGGCGCCACAGGGGATTACGAGCAGTACTTC.

J is TRBJ2-5 and V is TRBV11-2; maybe TRBD2 (5 bases). This CDR3 has 13 amino acids. CDR1 is SGHAT and CDR2 is FQNNGV in the germline V gene. Between the trimmed V and J ends, which lost 5 bases and 5 bases, there was a span of 12 bases. The CDR3 is CASSLSELETQYF. The CDR3 coding sequence is TGTGCCAGCAGCCTTAGCGAGTTGGAGACCCAGTACTTC.

This chain connects TRBV7-2 to TRBJ2-2; no definite D call. Deletions cut 5 bases from V and 8 bases from J, with 9 bases between. There are 12 residues in the CDR3. The germline CDR1 and CDR2 sequences are SGHTA and FQGNSA. CDR3 residues: CASSNLLGELFF. The CDR3 DNA reads as TGTGCCAGCAGCAATCTGCTGGGGGAGCTGTTTTTT.

The V call is TRBV7-9, the J call TRBJ2-1; D not certain. Trimming cost V 3 bases and J 0 bases, with 9 bases left between them. The germline V gene encodes CDR1 SEHNR and CDR2 FQNEAQ (reference sequence). This CDR3 is built from 15 residues. CDR3 region: CASSFTGDSYNEQFF. The CDR3 DNA follows: TGTGCCAGCAGCTTTACCGGAGACTCCTACAATGAGCAGTTCTTC. Full variable domain (outside the CDR3, taken from reference TRBV7-9 and TRBJ2-1): DTGVSQNPRHKITKRGQNVTFRCDPISEHNRLYWYRQTLGQGPEFLTYFQNEAQLEKSRLLSDRFSAERPKGSFSTLEIQRTEQGDSAMYLCASSFTGDSYNEQFFGPGTRLTVL.

The rearrangement uses TRBV2 and TRBJ1-5; D gene uncertain. The germline gives CDR1 SNHLY, CDR2 FYNNEI. Deletions cut 8 bases from V and 4 bases from J, with 18 bases between. CDR3 length equals 15 residues. The CDR3 spells CASGKDAGKNQPQHF. DNA for the CDR3: TGTGCCAGCGGGAAGGACGCGGGGAAGAATCAGCCCCAGCATTTT.

CDR3 amino acids: CASSAQGINYGYTF. The CDR3 nucleotides are TGTGCCAGCAGCGCGCAGGGAATTAACTATGGCTACACCTTC. The chain carries TRBV5-4 and TRBJ1-2, with D possibly matching TRBD1 (5 bases). With 4 bases removed from V and 1 base from J, the gap between germline ends came to 11 bases. CDR3 length equals 14 residues. CDR1 SGHNT and CDR2 YYREEE come from the germline V gene (reference sequence).

The genes are TRBV3-1 (or the pseudogene TRBV3-2) and TRBJ1-2; perhaps TRBD1 as D (6 bases). The germline V and J ends were trimmed by 4 bases and 8 bases, with 14 bases remaining between them. CDR1 LGHDT and CDR2 YNNKEL come from the germline V gene (reference sequence). The CDR3 is 13 residues long. The CDR3, as DNA: TGTGCCAGCAGCCCCCAATTACAGGGAGGCTACACCTTC. This translates into CASSPQLQGGYTF.

The chain links TRBV12-3 or TRBV12-4 to TRBJ1-1; D gene unclear. The CDR3 length is 13 residues. Trimming left V 2 bases short and J 6 bases short, with 10 bases between. The CDR3: CASSLRGGPEAFF. CDR3 bases: TGTGCCAGCAGTTTACGGGGTGGGCCTGAAGCTTTCTTT.

The chain employs TRBV27 and TRBJ2-7; 9 positions match TRBD1. Germline-derived CDR1 and CDR2 are MNHEY and SMNVEV (reference sequence). V shed 3 bases, J shed 2 bases, and the junction held 14 bases outside the gene matches. The CDR3 sequence is 18 residues long. In DNA form, the CDR3 reads TGTGCCAGCAGTTTGGGTTTGAGAGGGACAGGGATTACCTACGAGCAGTACTTC. Its protein is CASSLGLRGTGITYEQYF.

V and J are TRBV1 and TRBJ2-2. TRBV1 is labeled a pseudogene. The CDR3 has 12 amino acids. CDR3 amino acids: CTSSPNPGELFF. CDR3 DNA: TGCACCAGCAGCCCCAACCCCGGGGAGCTGTTTTTT.

V usage is TRBV5-4 and J usage is TRBJ2-7; no reliable D call. The germline V gene has CDR1 SGHNT and CDR2 YYREEE (reference sequence). This CDR3 spans 13 amino acids. The germline V and J ends were trimmed by 2 bases and 6 bases, with 12 bases remaining between them. As DNA, the CDR3 is TGTGCCAGCAGCTTAGGAGTTGCGATCGAGCAGTACTTC. Translation: CASSLGVAIEQYF.

The chain uses TRBV15 and TRBJ2-6; D might be TRBD1 (6 bases). The CDR3 extends over 17 amino acids. Trimming removed 2 bases from V and 0 bases from J, with 11 bases in between. Germline V lookup: CDR1 LNHNV, CDR2 YYDKDF (reference sequence). The CDR3 protein is CATSRIRQASGANVLTF. For the CDR3, the DNA is TGTGCCACCAGCAGAATCAGACAGGCCTCTGGGGCCAACGTCCTGACTTTC.

V is TRBV9 and J is TRBJ2-7, with D perhaps TRBD2 (5 bases). V lost 0 bases and J lost 0, with 7 bases in between. This CDR3 has 14 amino acids. Per the germline V gene, CDR1 is SGDLS and CDR2 is YYNGEE. The DNA of the CDR3 is TGTGCCAGCAGCGTAGAGAGGGTCTCCTACGAGCAGTACTTC. The encoded protein is CASSVERVSYEQYF.

This sequence joins TRBV28 and TRBJ2-1, with D perhaps TRBD2 (6 bases). The V gene lost 3 bases and the J gene lost 4 bases, with 10 bases spanning the gap. Per germline, CDR1 MDHEN and CDR2 SYDVKM. The length of the CDR3 is 14 residues. CDR3 protein: CASSFLAPYNEQFF. Written as DNA, the CDR3 is TGTGCCAGCAGTTTTCTAGCGCCTTACAATGAGCAGTTCTTC.

This clone was picked up a small number of times. This rearrangement joins TRBV11-2 to TRBJ1-6; D gene ambiguous. Germline V lookup: CDR1 SGHAT, CDR2 FQNNGV. The V and J ends lost 0 bases and 10 bases respectively, with 13 bases between them. The length of the CDR3 is 15 residues. CDR3 in amino acids: CASSLDLLLGSPLHF. The CDR3 DNA sequence: TGTGCCAGCAGCTTAGATTTGCTTTTAGGGTCACCCCTCCACTTT.